What follows is one T cell receptor (beta chain) and its context. These data belong to a study of blood T cell repertoires in COVID-19. The V gene's germline CDR1 is WNHNN and CDR2 SYGVQD (reference sequence). This CDR3 spans 15 amino acids. Between the trimmed V and J ends, which lost 0 bases and 0 bases, there was a span of 6 bases. Here immunoSEQ multiplex PCR was the method, and the copy in TCRdb shows in-frame clones only, minus some. The sample consists of about 180,000 clones, roughly 82% of them appearing once. This clonotype originated in a woman aged 25 to 39 who had recovered from COVID-19. This chain links TRBV10-1 with TRBJ1-3; D gene unclear. Sequences were obtained from PBMCs or T cells enriched from blood (not recorded which). The CDR3: CASSESPGSGNTIYF. The CDR3 nucleotides read TGCGCCAGCAGTGAGTCACCAGGCTCTGGAAACACCATATATTTT.